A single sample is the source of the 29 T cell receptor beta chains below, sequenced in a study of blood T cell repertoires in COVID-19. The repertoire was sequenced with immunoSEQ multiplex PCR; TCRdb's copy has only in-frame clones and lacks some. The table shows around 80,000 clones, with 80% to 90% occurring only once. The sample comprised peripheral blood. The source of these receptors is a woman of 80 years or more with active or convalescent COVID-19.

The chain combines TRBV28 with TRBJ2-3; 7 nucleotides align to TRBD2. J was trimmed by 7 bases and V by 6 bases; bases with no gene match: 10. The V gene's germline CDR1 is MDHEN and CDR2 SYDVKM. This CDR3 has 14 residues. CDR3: CASRTGGFANTQYF. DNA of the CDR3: TGTGCCAGCAGAACGGGGGGATTCGCGAATACGCAGTATTTT. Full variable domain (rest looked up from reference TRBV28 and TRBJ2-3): DVKVTQSSRYLVKRTGEKVFLECVQDMDHENMFWYRQDPGLGLRLIYFSYDVKMKEKGDIPEGYSVSREKKERFSLILESASTNQTSMYLCASRTGGFANTQYFGPGTRLTVL.

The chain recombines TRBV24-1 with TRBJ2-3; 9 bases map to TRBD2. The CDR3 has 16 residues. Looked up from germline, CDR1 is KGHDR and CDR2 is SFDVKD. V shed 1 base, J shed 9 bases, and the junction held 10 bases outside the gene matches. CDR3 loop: CATSDFSGTSIWTQYF. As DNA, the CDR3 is TGTGCCACCAGTGATTTTTCCGGGACTAGCATTTGGACGCAGTATTTT.

CDR3 DNA sequence: TGTGCCTGGAGTGTATTATTTAGGAGAAACACTGAAGCTTTCTTT. It encodes CAWSVLFRRNTEAFF. The chain couples TRBV30 to TRBJ1-1; the D is unclear. This CDR3 spans 15 amino acids. Between the trimmed V and J ends, which lost 0 bases and 2 bases, there was a span of 13 bases. Germline V gene sequence: CDR1 GTSNPN, CDR2 SVGIG (reference sequence).

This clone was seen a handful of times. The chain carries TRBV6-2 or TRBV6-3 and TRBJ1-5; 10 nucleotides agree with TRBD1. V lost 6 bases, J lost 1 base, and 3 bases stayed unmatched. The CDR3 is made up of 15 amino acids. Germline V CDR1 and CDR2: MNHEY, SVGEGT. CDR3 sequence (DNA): TGTGCCAGCAGCACGGGACAGGGGAGCAATCAGCCCCAGCATTTT. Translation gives CASSTGQGSNQPQHF.

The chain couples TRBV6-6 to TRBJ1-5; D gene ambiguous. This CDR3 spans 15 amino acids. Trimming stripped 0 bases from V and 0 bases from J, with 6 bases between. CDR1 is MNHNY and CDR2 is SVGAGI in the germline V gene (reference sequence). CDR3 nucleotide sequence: TGTGCCAGCAGTTACTCGCAGGATAGCAATCAGCCCCAGCATTTT. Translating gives CASSYSQDSNQPQHF.

CDR3 protein: CASSQGTREGTEAFF. In DNA form, the CDR3 reads TGTGCCAGCAGCCAAGGGACTCGAGAAGGCACTGAAGCTTTCTTT. The V call is TRBV3-1 (or the pseudogene TRBV3-2), the J call TRBJ1-1; D is undetermined. The CDR3 is 15 residues long. Germline values: CDR1 LGHDT, CDR2 YNNKEL (reference sequence). With 1 base removed from V and 4 bases from J, the gap between germline ends came to 13 bases.

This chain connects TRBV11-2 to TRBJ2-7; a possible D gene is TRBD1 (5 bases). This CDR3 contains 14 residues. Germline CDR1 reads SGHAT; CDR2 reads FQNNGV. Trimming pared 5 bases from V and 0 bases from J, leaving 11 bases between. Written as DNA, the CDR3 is TGTGCCAGCAGCCGATTGGGGCCCTCCTACGAGCAGTACTTC. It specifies CASSRLGPSYEQYF. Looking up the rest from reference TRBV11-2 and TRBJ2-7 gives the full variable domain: EAGVAQSPRYKIIEKRQSVAFWCNPISGHATLYWYQQILGQGPKLLIQFQNNGVVDDSQLPKDRFSAERLKGVDSTLKIQPAKLEDSAVYLCASSRLGPSYEQYFGPGTRLTVT.

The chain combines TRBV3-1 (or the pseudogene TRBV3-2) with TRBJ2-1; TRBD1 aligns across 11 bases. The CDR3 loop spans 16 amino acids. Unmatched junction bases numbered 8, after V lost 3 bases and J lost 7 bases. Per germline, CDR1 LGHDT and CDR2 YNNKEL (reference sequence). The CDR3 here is CASSQGWGQGENEQFF. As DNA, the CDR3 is TGTGCCAGCAGCCAGGGGTGGGGACAGGGGGAGAATGAGCAGTTCTTC.

The CDR3 region has the DNA TGTGCCAGCAGCCCGGGACTAGCCTTTTCCGGGGAGCTGTTTTTT. Translation gives CASSPGLAFSGELFF. This chain links TRBV7-2 with TRBJ2-2, with 9 bases aligning to TRBD2. The CDR3 contains 15 residues. Germline values: CDR1 SGHTA, CDR2 FQGNSA. The trim removed 5 bases at V and 6 bases at J, leaving 7 bases unmatched.

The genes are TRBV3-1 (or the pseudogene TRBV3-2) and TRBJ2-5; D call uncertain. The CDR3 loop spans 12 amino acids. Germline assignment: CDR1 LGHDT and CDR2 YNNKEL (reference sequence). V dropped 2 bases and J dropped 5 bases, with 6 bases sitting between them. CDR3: CASSQIRETQYF. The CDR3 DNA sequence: TGTGCCAGCAGCCAAATCCGTGAGACCCAGTACTTC.

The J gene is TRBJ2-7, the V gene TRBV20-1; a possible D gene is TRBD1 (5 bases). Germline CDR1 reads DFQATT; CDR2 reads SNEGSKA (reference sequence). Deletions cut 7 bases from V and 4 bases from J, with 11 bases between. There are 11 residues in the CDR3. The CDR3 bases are TGCAGTGAGAACAGGATATACGAGCAGTACTTC. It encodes CSENRIYEQYF.

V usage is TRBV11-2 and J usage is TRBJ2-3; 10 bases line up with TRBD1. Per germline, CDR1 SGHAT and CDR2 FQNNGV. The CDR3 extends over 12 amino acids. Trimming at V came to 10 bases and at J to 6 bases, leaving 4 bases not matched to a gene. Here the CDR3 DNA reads TGTGCCACGACAGGGGGCAAGGATACGCAGTATTTT. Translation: CATTGGKDTQYF.

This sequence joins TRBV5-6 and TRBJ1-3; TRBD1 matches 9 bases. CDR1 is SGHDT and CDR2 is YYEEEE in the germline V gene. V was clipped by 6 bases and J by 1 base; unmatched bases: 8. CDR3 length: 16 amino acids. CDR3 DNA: TGTGCCAGCACCTTAGGACAGGGGAATTCTGGAAACACCATATATTTT. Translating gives CASTLGQGNSGNTIYF.

DNA for the CDR3: TGTGCCAGCAGCTCGACAGGGGAAGGCGAAAAACTGTTTTTT. It encodes CASSSTGEGEKLFF. V usage is TRBV6-2 or TRBV6-3 and J usage is TRBJ1-4; 8 bases are shared with TRBD1. From germline, CDR1 is MNHEY and CDR2 SVGEGT. Trimming at V came to 6 bases and at J to 8 bases, leaving 8 bases not matched to a gene. This CDR3 is built from 14 residues.

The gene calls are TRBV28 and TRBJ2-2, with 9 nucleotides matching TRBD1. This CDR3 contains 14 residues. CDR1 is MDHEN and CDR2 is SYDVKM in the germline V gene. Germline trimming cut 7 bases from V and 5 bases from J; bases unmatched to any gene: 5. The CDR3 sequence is CASISGTGTGELFF. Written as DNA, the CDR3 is TGTGCCAGCATCTCCGGGACAGGGACCGGGGAGCTGTTTTTT.

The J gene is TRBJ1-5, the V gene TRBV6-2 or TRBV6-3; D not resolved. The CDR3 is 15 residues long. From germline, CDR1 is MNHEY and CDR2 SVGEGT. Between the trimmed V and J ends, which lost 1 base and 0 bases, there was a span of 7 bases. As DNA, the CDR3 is TGTGCCAGCAGTTACTTCGGGAATAGCAATCAGCCCCAGCATTTT. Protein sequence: CASSYFGNSNQPQHF.

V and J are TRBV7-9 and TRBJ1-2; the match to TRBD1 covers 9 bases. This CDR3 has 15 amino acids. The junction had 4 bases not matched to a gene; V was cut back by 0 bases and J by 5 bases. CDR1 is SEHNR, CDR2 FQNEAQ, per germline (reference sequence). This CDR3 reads CASSLATGGGYGYTF. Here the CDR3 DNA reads TGTGCCAGCAGCTTAGCTACAGGGGGCGGTTATGGCTACACCTTC.

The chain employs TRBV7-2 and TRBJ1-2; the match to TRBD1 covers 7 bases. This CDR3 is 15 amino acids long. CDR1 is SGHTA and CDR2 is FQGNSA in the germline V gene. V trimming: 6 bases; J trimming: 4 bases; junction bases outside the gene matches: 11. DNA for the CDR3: TGTGCCAGCAGTTTTAAGATCGGGGACAGCTATGGCTACACCTTC. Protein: CASSFKIGDSYGYTF.

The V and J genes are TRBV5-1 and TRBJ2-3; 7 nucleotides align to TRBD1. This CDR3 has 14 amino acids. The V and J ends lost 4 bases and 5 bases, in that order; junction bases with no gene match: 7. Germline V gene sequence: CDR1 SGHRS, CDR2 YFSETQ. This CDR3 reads CASSHGRDRDTQYF. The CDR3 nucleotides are TGCGCCAGCAGCCATGGCCGGGACAGAGATACGCAGTATTTT.

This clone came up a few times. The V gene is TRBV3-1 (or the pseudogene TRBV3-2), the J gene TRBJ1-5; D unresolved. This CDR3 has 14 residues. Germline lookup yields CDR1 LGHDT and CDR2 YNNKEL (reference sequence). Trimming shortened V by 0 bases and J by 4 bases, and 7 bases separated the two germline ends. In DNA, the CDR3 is TGTGCCAGCAGCCAAGATTCAGTGAATCAGCCCCAGCATTTT. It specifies CASSQDSVNQPQHF.

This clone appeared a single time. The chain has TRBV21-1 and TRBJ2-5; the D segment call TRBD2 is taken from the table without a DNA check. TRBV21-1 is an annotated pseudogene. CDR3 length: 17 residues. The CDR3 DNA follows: TGTGCCAGCAGCAAAGGGGGACTACGCTTTCCCCAAGAGACCCAGTACTTC. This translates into CASSKGGLRFPQETQYF.

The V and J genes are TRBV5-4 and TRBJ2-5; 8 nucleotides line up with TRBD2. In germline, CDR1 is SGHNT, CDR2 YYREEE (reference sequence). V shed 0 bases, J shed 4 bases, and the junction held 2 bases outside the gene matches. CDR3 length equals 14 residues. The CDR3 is CASSLDLAGETQYF. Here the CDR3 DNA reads TGTGCCAGCAGCTTGGACCTAGCGGGAGAGACCCAGTACTTC. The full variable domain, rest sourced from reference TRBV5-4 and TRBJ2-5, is ETGVTQSPTHLIKTRGQQVTLRCSSQSGHNTVSWYQQALGQGPQFIFQYYREEENGRGNFPPRFSGLQFPNYSSELNVNALELDDSALYLCASSLDLAGETQYFGPGTRLLVL.

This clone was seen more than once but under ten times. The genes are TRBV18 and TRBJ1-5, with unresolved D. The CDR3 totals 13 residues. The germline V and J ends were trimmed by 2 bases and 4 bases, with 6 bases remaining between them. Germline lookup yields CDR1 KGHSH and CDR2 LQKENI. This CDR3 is CASSPAGNQPQHF. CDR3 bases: TGTGCCAGCTCACCAGCGGGGAATCAGCCCCAGCATTTT.

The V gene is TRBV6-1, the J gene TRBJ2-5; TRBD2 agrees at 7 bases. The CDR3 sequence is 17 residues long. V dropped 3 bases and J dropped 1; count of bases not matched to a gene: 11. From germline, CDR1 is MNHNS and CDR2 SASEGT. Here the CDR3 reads CASSDQRGGWTQETQYF. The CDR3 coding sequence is TGTGCCAGCAGTGATCAGCGGGGCGGATGGACCCAAGAGACCCAGTACTTC.

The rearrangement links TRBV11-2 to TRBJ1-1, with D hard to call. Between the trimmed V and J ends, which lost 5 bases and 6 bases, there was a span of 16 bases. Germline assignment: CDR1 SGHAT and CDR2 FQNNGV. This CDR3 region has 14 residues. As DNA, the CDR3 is TGTGCCAGCAGCCTTGGCCAGCACCGGGCTGAAGCTTTCTTT. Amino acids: CASSLGQHRAEAFF.

CDR3 region: CASSQGSPIMPGFGEQFF. CDR3 DNA: TGCGCCAGCAGCCAAGGTTCCCCAATTATGCCCGGTTTCGGTGAGCAGTTCTTC. The chain combines TRBV4-3 with TRBJ2-1; the D is unclear. This CDR3 is 18 amino acids long. Germline V gives CDR1 LGHNA, CDR2 YSLEER. Trimming cost V 1 base and J 9 bases, with 25 bases left between them.

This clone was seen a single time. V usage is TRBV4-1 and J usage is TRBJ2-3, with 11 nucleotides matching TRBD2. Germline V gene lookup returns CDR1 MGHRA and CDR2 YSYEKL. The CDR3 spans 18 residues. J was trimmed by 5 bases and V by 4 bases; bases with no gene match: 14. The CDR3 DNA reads TGCGCCAGCAGCCCCTCTCTCGTACTAGCGGGAGTGTTAGATACGCAGTATTTT. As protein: CASSPSLVLAGVLDTQYF.

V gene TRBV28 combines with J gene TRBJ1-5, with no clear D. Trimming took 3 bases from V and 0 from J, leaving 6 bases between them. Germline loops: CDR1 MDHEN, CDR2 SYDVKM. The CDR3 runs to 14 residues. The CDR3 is CASSFPGSNQPQHF. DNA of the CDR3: TGTGCCAGCAGTTTCCCGGGTAGCAATCAGCCCCAGCATTTT.

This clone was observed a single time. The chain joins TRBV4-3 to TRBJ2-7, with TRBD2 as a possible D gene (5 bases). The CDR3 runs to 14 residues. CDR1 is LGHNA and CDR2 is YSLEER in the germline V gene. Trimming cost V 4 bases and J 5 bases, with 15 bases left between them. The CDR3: CASSLSGYGDEQYF. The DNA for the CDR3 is TGCGCCAGCAGCCTATCGGGGTACGGGGACGAGCAGTACTTC.